These T cell receptor beta chains were read from a single sample in a study of blood T cell repertoires in COVID-19. The data were produced by immunoSEQ multiplex PCR, yet TCRdb's version contains in-frame clones alone and is incomplete. The sample contains over 200,000 clones, around 90% of which appear only once. Sequencing input: peripheral blood. The receptors were sampled from a man aged 30-40 years with COVID-19, enrolled during active disease. Both conserved end residues are part of each CDR3. D genes are given only for firm matches. Where a row states a size, it is once, few, many or the class of an expanded clone; other rows omit it.

V	D	J	size	DNA	CDR3
TRBV12-5	.	TRBJ2-3	.	TGTGCTAGTGGCCCGGGACACGAACAAACAGATACGCAGTATTTT	CASGPGHEQTDTQYF
TRBV5-1	.	TRBJ2-1	.	TGCGCCAGCAGCTACGAGGGTAACAATGAGCAGTTCTTC	CASSYEGNNEQFF
TRBV24-1	TRBD1	TRBJ2-7	.	TGTGCCACCAGTGACCCTGGACAGGGGTTCTACGAGCAGTACTTC	CATSDPGQGFYEQYF
TRBV4-1	TRBD2	TRBJ2-1	.	TGCGCCAGCAGCCATGGGACTAGCTTCGTCAATGAGCAGTTCTTC	CASSHGTSFVNEQFF
TRBV19	.	TRBJ1-2	.	TGTGCCAGTAGTATAGATCCCCGGCAGGGCCTCTTTACTAACTATGGCTACACCTTC	CASSIDPRQGLFTNYGYTF
TRBV3-1/TRBV3-2	.	TRBJ1-1	once	TGTGCCAGCAGCCAACGGGAGGGGAGCACTGAAGCTTTCTTT	CASSQREGSTEAFF
TRBV9	TRBD1	TRBJ1-2	.	TGTGCCAGCAGCGGACAGGGTACCTTTTATGGCTACACCTTC	CASSGQGTFYGYTF
TRBV19	.	TRBJ1-1	.	TGTGCCAGTAGTATGGCGGAAAGCAGAGAAGCTTTCTTT	CASSMAESREAFF
TRBV27	TRBD2	TRBJ2-5	.	TGTGCCAGCAGTTTACAGACTAGCGGGTGGGAGACCCAGTACTTC	CASSLQTSGWETQYF
TRBV4-1	.	TRBJ2-3	.	TGCGCCAGCAGCCAAATTAACTTAGTGAGCACAGATACGCAGTATTTT	CASSQINLVSTDTQYF
TRBV30	TRBD1	TRBJ2-7	.	TGTGCCTGGAGCACCGGGACAGGGAACTACGAGCAGTACTTC	CAWSTGTGNYEQYF
TRBV5-4	TRBD2	TRBJ2-1	.	TGTGCCAGCAGCTCGCTAGCGGGAGACTACTACGATGAGCAGTTCTTC	CASSSLAGDYYDEQFF
TRBV27	.	TRBJ1-2	.	TGTGCCAGCAGTTTATCAACGGGGGGGAGGACTAACTATGGCTACACCTTC	CASSLSTGGRTNYGYTF
TRBV7-3	.	TRBJ2-1	.	TGTGCCAGCAGCTTACGACTCGGTGAGCAGTTCTTC	CASSLRLGEQFF
TRBV7-3	.	TRBJ1-1	.	TGTGCCAGCAGCTCTAAACAGGGTGTTAACACTGAAGCTTTCTTT	CASSSKQGVNTEAFF
TRBV6-2/TRBV6-3	.	TRBJ1-2	.	TGTGCCAGCAGTCCCGGGACTTATGGCTACACCTTC	CASSPGTYGYTF
TRBV6-2/TRBV6-3	.	TRBJ2-2	once	TGTGCCAGCAGTTACTCGTTTCGGGATAACACCGGGGAGCTGTTTTTT	CASSYSFRDNTGELFF
TRBV6-2/TRBV6-3	TRBD2	TRBJ2-1	.	TGTGCCAGCAGCACGGTGGGTAGCGGGGTAGAGCAGTTCTTC	CASSTVGSGVEQFF
TRBV29-1	TRBD1	TRBJ2-7	.	TGCAGCGCCACCACAGGGGCGAGCTACGAGCAGTACTTC	CSATTGASYEQYF
TRBV28	TRBD1	TRBJ1-6	.	TGTGCCAGCAGTCCCTATGACAGGGAAAATTCACCCCTCCACTTT	CASSPYDRENSPLHF
TRBV3-1/TRBV3-2	.	TRBJ2-3	.	TGTGCCAGCAGCAGGGGCGGGACCAGTACAGATACGCAGTATTTT	CASSRGGTSTDTQYF
TRBV19	TRBD2	TRBJ2-1	.	TGTGCCAGCGGGGGGTATCCCAGCTCCTACAATGAGCAGTTCTTC	CASGGYPSSYNEQFF
TRBV6-2/TRBV6-3	.	TRBJ2-7	.	TGTGCCAGCAGTTTCTTCTACGAGCAGTACTTC	CASSFFYEQYF
TRBV30	TRBD1	TRBJ2-3	.	TGTGCCTACCTCCCAGGGGGCCTCACAGATACGCAGTATTTT	CAYLPGGLTDTQYF
TRBV5-1	.	TRBJ2-5	once	TGCGCCAGCAGTTACCCCGGGAGCGGAGAGACCCAGTACTTC	CASSYPGSGETQYF
TRBV6-5	TRBD2	TRBJ2-3	.	TGTGCCAGCAGTCCTGGGGGAGGGAGCACAGATACGCAGTATTTT	CASSPGGGSTDTQYF
TRBV3-1/TRBV3-2	TRBD1	TRBJ1-2	.	TGTGCCAGCAGCCCTCTATCACAGACAGGGAGGAGTGGCTACACCTTC	CASSPLSQTGRSGYTF
TRBV5-1	.	TRBJ2-1	once	TGCGCCAGCAGCTTGGGAGGCAGGGTCACGAATGAGCAGTTCTTC	CASSLGGRVTNEQFF
TRBV6-2/TRBV6-3	TRBD1	TRBJ2-1	.	TGTGCCAGCAGTCGACAGGGGCTTAGGTCCTACAATGAGCAGTTCTTC	CASSRQGLRSYNEQFF
TRBV4-2	.	TRBJ1-6	.	TGTGCCAGCAGCCAAGAGGTCAACCCTTCCCAGGTAACTAGTCGCCACTTT	CASSQEVNPSQVTSRHF
TRBV18	TRBD1	TRBJ1-2	.	TGTGCCAGCTCACCTTTAGGACAGGGCAACTATGGCTACACCTTC	CASSPLGQGNYGYTF
TRBV4-2	.	TRBJ1-1	few	TGTGCCAGCAGCCAAGTCTCTGGCAATGAAGCTTTCTTT	CASSQVSGNEAFF
TRBV2	TRBD1	TRBJ1-1	.	TGTGCCAGCAGTACCCGAACAGGGGGCCCTGGCGCTGAAGCTTTCTTT	CASSTRTGGPGAEAFF
TRBV5-1	.	TRBJ1-4	.	TGCGCCAGCAGCTTGACGGGTGCAACTAATGAAAAACTGTTTTTT	CASSLTGATNEKLFF
TRBV7-8	.	TRBJ1-5	.	TGTGCCAGCAGCTTAGGCAAACAGGCCCATAGCAATCAGCCCCAGCATTTT	CASSLGKQAHSNQPQHF
TRBV20-1	.	TRBJ1-4	.	TGCAGTGCTAGTTTAGTTTTGGGGCTTTATAATGAAAAACTGTTTTTT	CSASLVLGLYNEKLFF
TRBV2	.	TRBJ2-1	once	TGTGCCAGCAGTGAAGGAACAGGATACAATGAGCAGTTCTTC	CASSEGTGYNEQFF
TRBV18	TRBD1	TRBJ2-5	.	TGTGCCAGCTCACCAAATACAGGGGCCGAGACCCAGTACTTC	CASSPNTGAETQYF
TRBV19	TRBD1	TRBJ2-1	.	TGTGCCAGTACAGACAGGGGCTGGAATGAGCAGTTCTTC	CASTDRGWNEQFF
TRBV7-2	TRBD1	TRBJ1-2	.	TGTGCCAGCAGCTTAGCGACAGGGGAAGGCTACACCTTC	CASSLATGEGYTF
TRBV12-3/TRBV12-4	.	TRBJ2-5	.	TGTGCCACCACCCGGGGGGCGACAGAGACCCAGTACTTC	CATTRGATETQYF
TRBV6-5	.	TRBJ1-1	.	TGTGCCAGCAGCCCGGGACTCCCGAACACTGAAGCTTTCTTT	CASSPGLPNTEAFF
TRBV10-3	.	TRBJ1-5	.	TGTGCCATCAGTGAAGGGGTACAGCCCCAGCATTTT	CAISEGVQPQHF
TRBV6-5	TRBD1	TRBJ2-7	.	TGTGCCAGCACTGGGAGACAGGGCATTGGTGAGCAGTACTTC	CASTGRQGIGEQYF
TRBV4-3	.	TRBJ2-1	.	TGCGCCAGCAGCCAAGATCGTGGCCCCTACAATGAGCAGTTCTTC	CASSQDRGPYNEQFF
TRBV19	.	TRBJ2-7	.	TGTGCCAGTAGTATACGGGGGACAGTAGGCAACGAGCAGTACTTC	CASSIRGTVGNEQYF
TRBV5-1	.	TRBJ2-7	.	TGCGCCAGCAGCTTGGTGCGGGGCAAGGACTGGTCCGACGAGCAGTACTTC	CASSLVRGKDWSDEQYF
TRBV19	TRBD2	TRBJ2-1	.	TGTGCCAGTAGTGTCAGCGGGGGCTTCGGGAATGAGCAGTTCTTC	CASSVSGGFGNEQFF
TRBV30	.	TRBJ2-7	.	TGTGCCTGGAAGGTAGGGGGAAACTACGAGCAGTACTTC	CAWKVGGNYEQYF
TRBV12-3/TRBV12-4	.	TRBJ1-4	.	TGTGCCAGCAGTTTGGGGGGTAATGAAAAACTGTTTTTT	CASSLGGNEKLFF
TRBV2	TRBD1	TRBJ1-2	once	TGTGCCAGCAGTCGGGACAGTAGGCTCTACACCTTC	CASSRDSRLYTF
TRBV27	.	TRBJ2-7	.	TGTGCCAGCAGTAATACAGGGCTCTCCTACGAGCAGTACTTC	CASSNTGLSYEQYF
TRBV19	TRBD1	TRBJ2-2	.	TGTGCCAGTAGTAGGGACAGGAGGTGGGGGGAGCTGTTTTTT	CASSRDRRWGELFF
TRBV2	TRBD1	TRBJ1-2	.	TGTGCCAGCAGCGGACAGGGGTCCCACTATGGCTACACCTTC	CASSGQGSHYGYTF
TRBV11-2	TRBD2	TRBJ2-1	.	TGTGCCAGCAGCTTCCTAGCGGGAGGAGGTAGTTTCAATGAGCAGTTCTTC	CASSFLAGGGSFNEQFF
TRBV7-2	TRBD1	TRBJ1-2	.	TGTGCCAGCAGCCCTACGGGACAGGGGTACGAGGGCTACACCTTC	CASSPTGQGYEGYTF
TRBV18	TRBD1	TRBJ2-3	.	TGTGCCAGCTCACCACCGGACGGACAGGGACCTTTAACAGATACGCAGTATTTT	CASSPPDGQGPLTDTQYF
TRBV5-4	.	TRBJ1-4	.	TGTGCCAGCAGCCATGACACTGCAACTAATGAAAAACTGTTTTTT	CASSHDTATNEKLFF